These 14 T cell receptor beta chains were all obtained from the same sample, sequenced in a study of T cells in narcolepsy. Libraries were prepared by immunoSEQ multiplex PCR; TCRdb keeps only in-frame clonotypes and omits some of them. Here the sample spans about 18,000 clones, 72% being singletons. Sequenced material: CD45RA- memory CD8+ T cells from PBMCs. Receptor source: a human donor with narcolepsy.

The chain is built from TRBV15 and TRBJ2-6; 8 bases agree with TRBD1. This CDR3 comprises 18 residues. Germline-derived CDR1 and CDR2 are LNHNV and YYDKDF (reference sequence). With V trimmed by 3 bases and J by 0 bases, 7 bases remained unmatched. CDR3 coding DNA: TGTGCCACCAGCAGCAGTAGACAGGGGAGCTCTGGGGCCAACGTCCTGACTTTC. Translation gives CATSSSRQGSSGANVLTF.

Notes on this clone: At one end, the junction sequence differs from germline, possibly due to a read error. This sample includes further DNA sequences coding for the same CDR3. This CDR3 is CASSGTRDRVGSSSNQPQHF. In DNA, the CDR3 is TGTGCCAGTAGTGGAACCCGGGACCGGGTGGGGTCTTCTAGCAATCAGCCCCAGCATTTT. The rearrangement uses TRBV6-1 and TRBJ1-5; D is perhaps TRBD1 (5 bases). This CDR3 has 20 amino acids. Germline V lookup: CDR1 MNHNS, CDR2 SASEGT.

The rearrangement uses TRBV5-4 and TRBJ1-2; D remains unclear. The V gene's germline CDR1 is SGHNT and CDR2 YYREEE (reference sequence). With 2 bases removed from V and 6 bases from J, the gap between germline ends came to 8 bases. This CDR3 region has 12 residues. The CDR3 loop is CASSFREDGYTF. CDR3 bases: TGTGCCAGCAGCTTTCGGGAGGATGGCTACACCTTC.

Only a few counts were recorded for this clone. The chain couples TRBV2 to TRBJ1-2; D remains unclear. V lost 4 bases and J 12 bases, leaving 12 bases between the germline ends. Per germline, CDR1 SNHLY and CDR2 FYNNEI. CDR3 length: 11 amino acids. The CDR3 sequence is CASSGPDTNTF. The CDR3 region has the DNA TGTGCCAGCAGTGGACCGGATACGAACACCTTC.

The table lists this clone with a few counts. The V gene is TRBV4-1, the J gene TRBJ2-5, with a weak D call TRBD2 (5 bases). Trimming left V 1 base short and J 2 bases short, with 14 bases between. The CDR3 contains 16 residues. Germline V gives CDR1 MGHRA, CDR2 YSYEKL. The CDR3 region has the DNA TGCGCCAGCAGCCAAGCCGGTCTAGCCCGACAAGAGACCCAGTACTTC. Translated, it gives CASSQAGLARQETQYF.

The V and J genes are TRBV7-2 and TRBJ2-7; the D is unclear. Per germline, CDR1 SGHTA and CDR2 FQGNSA. This CDR3 comprises 13 residues. Trimming took off 3 bases at V and 3 bases at J, with 9 bases between the two ends. The chain's CDR3 is CASSFLSNYEQYF. In DNA form, the CDR3 reads TGTGCCAGCAGCTTTCTTAGTAACTACGAGCAGTACTTC.

This clone was detected only a few times. The chain couples TRBV7-3 to TRBJ1-5, with a possible D match to TRBD1 (5 bases). V shed 4 bases and J shed 8 bases, with 21 bases lying between them. CDR1 and CDR2 (germline): SGHTA, FQGTGA. The CDR3 has 16 amino acids. CDR3 in amino acids: CASSYSTPGLFKPQHF. The CDR3 DNA reads as TGTGCCAGCAGCTACTCTACCCCGGGACTTTTCAAGCCCCAGCATTTT.

This clone was seen more than once but under ten times. The chain is built from TRBV2 and TRBJ2-3, with 7 bases matching TRBD2. The germline V gene has CDR1 SNHLY and CDR2 FYNNEI. The length of the CDR3 is 14 residues. CDR3 coding DNA: TGTGCTAGCGGGTGGCCAGGGAGCACAGATACGCAGTATTTT. The encoded protein is CASGWPGSTDTQYF.

This chain connects TRBV11-3 to TRBJ2-7, with no clear D. V was pared by 4 bases and J by 3 bases, with 16 bases between. This CDR3 contains 15 residues. In germline, CDR1 is SGHNT, CDR2 YENEEA. The CDR3 coding sequence is TGTGCCAGCAGCTCCTCGGGCCCGGTGATCTACGAGCAGTACTTC. Translating gives CASSSSGPVIYEQYF.

This rearrangement joins TRBV7-9 to TRBJ1-1, with D maybe TRBD1 (5 bases). Trimming took off 6 bases at V and 3 bases at J, with 14 bases between the two ends. CDR3 length: 14 residues. From germline, CDR1 is SEHNR and CDR2 FQNEAQ (reference sequence). CDR3 nucleotides: TGTGCCAGCAGGGGACCGGGCTCGTACACTGAAGCTTTCTTT. As protein: CASRGPGSYTEAFF.

CDR3 coding DNA: TGTGCCAGCTTCCTAGCGGGGGGATCCGGGGAGCAGTACTTC. Protein: CASFLAGGSGEQYF. This sequence joins TRBV7-9 and TRBJ2-7, with 11 bases aligning to TRBD2. Germline CDR1 reads SEHNR; CDR2 reads FQNEAQ (reference sequence). The CDR3 spans 14 residues. Germline trimming cut 8 bases from V and 7 bases from J; bases unmatched to any gene: 10.

This clone was counted a single time. The chain recombines TRBV4-1 with TRBJ1-4; the D gene is possibly TRBD1 (5 bases). V shed 0 bases and J shed 4 bases, with 12 bases lying between them. In germline, CDR1 is MGHRA, CDR2 YSYEKL. The CDR3 extends over 16 amino acids. In DNA form, the CDR3 reads TGCGCCAGCAGCCAAGAGGGGGGAAGTGGTAATGAAAAACTGTTTTTT. It specifies CASSQEGGSGNEKLFF.

This rearrangement joins TRBV4-2 to TRBJ2-7; TRBD2 matches 9 bases. Germline V gives CDR1 LGHNA, CDR2 YNFKEQ. V lost 2 bases to trimming and J lost 0 bases; unmatched junction nucleotides: 5. CDR3 size: 16 residues. This CDR3 reads CASSQTSGRISYEQYF. For the CDR3, the DNA is TGTGCCAGCAGCCAAACGAGCGGGAGGATCTCCTACGAGCAGTACTTC.

V gene TRBV27 combines with J gene TRBJ2-1, with 8 bases matching TRBD2. After removal of 5 bases from V and 4 bases from J, the junction contained 16 bases not matched to a gene. The CDR3 runs 18 residues. The germline CDR1 and CDR2 sequences are MNHEY and SMNVEV (reference sequence). The CDR3 sequence: CASSMFLMREEGYNEQFF. CDR3 coding DNA: TGTGCCAGCAGTATGTTCTTGATGCGGGAGGAAGGGTACAATGAGCAGTTCTTC.